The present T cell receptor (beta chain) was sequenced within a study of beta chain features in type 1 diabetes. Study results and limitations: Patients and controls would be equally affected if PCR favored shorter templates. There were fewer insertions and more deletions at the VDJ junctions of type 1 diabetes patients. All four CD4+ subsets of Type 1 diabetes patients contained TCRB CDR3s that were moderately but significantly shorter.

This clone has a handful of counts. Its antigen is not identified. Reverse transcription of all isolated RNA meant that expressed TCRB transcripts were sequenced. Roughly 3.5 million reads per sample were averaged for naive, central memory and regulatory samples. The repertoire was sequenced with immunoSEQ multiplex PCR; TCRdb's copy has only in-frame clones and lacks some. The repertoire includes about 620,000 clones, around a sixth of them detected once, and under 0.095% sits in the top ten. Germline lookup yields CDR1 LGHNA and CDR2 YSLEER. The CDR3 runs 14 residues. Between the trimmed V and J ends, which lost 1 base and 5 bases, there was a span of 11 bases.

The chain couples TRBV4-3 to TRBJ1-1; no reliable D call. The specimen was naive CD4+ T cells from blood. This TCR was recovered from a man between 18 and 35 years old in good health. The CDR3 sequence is CASSQGQVRTEAFF. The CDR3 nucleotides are TGCGCCAGCAGCCAAGGTCAGGTGAGGACTGAAGCTTTCTTT.